The 29 T cell receptor beta chains presented below share a single source sample, sequenced in a study of radiotherapy plus CTLA-4 blockade in lung cancer. Profiling relied on immunoSEQ multiplex PCR, and the TCRdb table lists in-frame clones only, not all of them. Of 75,000 to 95,000 clones listed, roughly 78% were seen once; the top ten hold over 12%. The specimen was peripheral blood, collected from a patient treated with radiotherapy plus ipilimumab. The origin of the receptors is a human donor with non-small cell lung cancer that progressed on radiotherapy plus ipilimumab.

The genes are TRBV11-2 and TRBJ2-1, with D tentatively TRBD1 or TRBD2 (5 bases each). Trimming left V 5 bases short and J 12 bases short, with 14 bases between. The CDR3 is 12 residues long. Germline V gene lookup returns CDR1 SGHAT and CDR2 FQNNGV. CDR3 sequence reads: CASSRTPGPQFF. The CDR3 DNA sequence: TGTGCCAGCAGCCGCACACCGGGACCGCAGTTCTTC. The variable domain in full, with the rest retrieved from reference TRBV11-2 and TRBJ2-1, is EAGVAQSPRYKIIEKRQSVAFWCNPISGHATLYWYQQILGQGPKLLIQFQNNGVVDDSQLPKDRFSAERLKGVDSTLKIQPAKLEDSAVYLCASSRTPGPQFFGPGTRLTVL.

This clone was seen only a few times. This rearrangement joins TRBV10-3 to TRBJ2-5; D uncertain. With 2 bases removed from V and 7 bases from J, the gap between germline ends came to 11 bases. CDR3 size: 13 residues. CDR1 and CDR2 (germline): ENHRY, SYGVKD. CDR3 sequence: CAISEPRTPTQYF. DNA of the CDR3: TGTGCCATCAGTGAGCCCAGGACCCCGACCCAGTACTTC.

This rearrangement joins TRBV6-5 to TRBJ2-1, with 11 nucleotides matching TRBD1. The CDR3 covers 15 residues. Looked up from germline, CDR1 is MNHEY and CDR2 is SVGAGI. Trimming took 5 bases from V and 4 from J; bases not matched to a gene: 4. CDR3 loop: CASSPGTGGYNEQFF. In nucleotides, the CDR3 is TGTGCCAGCAGTCCCGGGACAGGGGGTTACAATGAGCAGTTCTTC.

The chain combines TRBV5-1 with TRBJ1-2; a weak D match, TRBD1 (5 bases). Germline loops: CDR1 SGHRS, CDR2 YFSETQ. V was shortened by 0 bases and J by 0 bases, with 15 bases between the two germline ends. CDR3 size: 17 residues. The CDR3 protein is CASSLAWGSETNYGYTF. In DNA form, the CDR3 reads TGCGCCAGCAGCTTGGCATGGGGGTCAGAAACTAACTATGGCTACACCTTC.

This clone is a singleton in its sample. This chain links TRBV9 with TRBJ2-1; possibly TRBD1 or TRBD2 for D (5 bases each). The germline V and J ends were trimmed by 2 bases and 15 bases, with 15 bases remaining between them. CDR1 SGDLS and CDR2 YYNGEE come from the germline V gene. This CDR3 is built from 12 residues. The CDR3 here is CASSVYRDGLFF. The CDR3 DNA sequence: TGTGCCAGCAGCGTCTACCGGGACGGCCTGTTCTTC.

V usage is TRBV6-1 and J usage is TRBJ1-2; 10 bases align to TRBD1. Germline-derived CDR1 and CDR2 are MNHNS and SASEGT. The CDR3 totals 13 residues. V was clipped by 3 bases and J by 7 bases; unmatched bases: 2. The CDR3 protein is CASSDRDRGGYTF. The CDR3 DNA sequence: TGTGCCAGCAGTGATCGGGACAGGGGTGGCTACACCTTC.

The J gene is TRBJ2-7, the V gene TRBV7-9; D remains ambiguous. Trimming shortened V by 1 base and J by 6 bases, and 7 bases separated the two germline ends. CDR1 and CDR2 from the germline V gene are SEHNR and FQNEAQ (reference sequence). The CDR3 covers 12 residues. CDR3 residues: CASSLVDREQYF. As DNA, the CDR3 is TGTGCCAGCAGCTTAGTGGACCGCGAGCAGTACTTC.

The chain links TRBV6-5 to TRBJ1-2; TRBD1 aligns across 10 bases. CDR1 and CDR2 from the germline V gene are MNHEY and SVGAGI. The V gene end was trimmed by 0 bases and the J gene end by 7 bases; junction bases not matched to a gene: 5. The CDR3 has 15 amino acids. CDR3 DNA: TGTGCCAGCAGTTACTCGTCTGGACAGGGGGGTGGCTACACCTTC. Translated: CASSYSSGQGGGYTF.

This clone was recorded a few times. The rearrangement links TRBV2 to TRBJ2-7; D not certain. CDR1 and CDR2 from the germline V gene are SNHLY and FYNNEI. CDR3 length: 13 amino acids. V dropped 8 bases and J dropped 4 bases, with 15 bases sitting between them. CDR3 DNA: TGTGCCAGCGGAACTGAGATCAGTTACGAGCAGTACTTC. It codes for CASGTEISYEQYF. The whole variable domain, filled in from reference TRBV2 and TRBJ2-7, reads EPEVTQTPSHQVTQMGQEVILRCVPISNHLYFYWYRQILGQKVEFLVSFYNNEISEKSEIFDDQFSVERPDGSNFTLKIRSTKLEDSAMYFCASGTEISYEQYFGPGTRLTVT.

This chain uses TRBV27 with TRBJ2-3; tentatively, D is TRBD1 or TRBD2 (5 bases each). The CDR3 has 16 amino acids. The V gene's germline CDR1 is MNHEY and CDR2 SMNVEV (reference sequence). Trimming left V 2 bases short and J 2 bases short, with 14 bases between. The CDR3 region is CASSLGTIVNTDTQYF. CDR3 DNA: TGTGCCAGCAGTTTAGGGACGATAGTGAACACAGATACGCAGTATTTT.

The V gene is TRBV5-4, the J gene TRBJ1-2; no clear D gene. Germline CDR1 SGHNT, CDR2 YYREEE (reference sequence). This CDR3 region has 15 residues. The V end was cut by 0 bases, the J end by 0 bases, with 9 bases between. For the CDR3, the DNA is TGTGCCAGCAGCTTGGGGCAGATTTCTAACTATGGCTACACCTTC. Its translation is CASSLGQISNYGYTF.

The genes are TRBV5-1 and TRBJ2-1, with D perhaps TRBD1 or TRBD2 (5 bases each). V was cut by 4 bases and J by 6 bases, with 11 bases left in between. The CDR3 is 13 residues long. The germline gives CDR1 SGHRS, CDR2 YFSETQ. CDR3 residues: CASSEGPTNEQFF. The CDR3 DNA sequence: TGCGCCAGCAGCGAGGGACCCACCAATGAGCAGTTCTTC.

The chain couples TRBV6-5 to TRBJ1-1; D not certain. V was clipped by 0 bases and J by 0 bases, with 11 bases between them. CDR3 length equals 16 residues. The germline V gene encodes CDR1 MNHEY and CDR2 SVGAGI. CDR3 sequence reads: CASSYSSPAVNTEAFF. In DNA form, the CDR3 reads TGTGCCAGCAGTTACTCCTCCCCTGCGGTGAACACTGAAGCTTTCTTT.

The chain employs TRBV5-5 and TRBJ1-3; 7 nucleotides align to TRBD1. In germline, CDR1 is SGHKS, CDR2 YYEKEE (reference sequence). V lost 4 bases to trimming and J lost 6 bases; unmatched junction nucleotides: 13. The length of the CDR3 is 16 residues. CDR3 amino acids: CASSQNRGGFVNTIYF. For the CDR3, the DNA is TGTGCCAGCAGCCAGAACAGGGGAGGATTTGTAAACACCATATATTTT.

V gene TRBV18 combines with J gene TRBJ1-5; 9 positions agree with TRBD1. After removal of 3 bases from V and 9 bases from J, the junction contained 3 bases not matched to a gene. CDR3 size: 13 residues. Per the germline V gene, CDR1 is KGHSH and CDR2 is LQKENI. The CDR3 nucleotides are TGTGCCAGCTCACCGGGACAGGGATGGCCCCAGCATTTT. Protein: CASSPGQGWPQHF.

This clone was seen at least ten times. In DNA, the CDR3 is TGCGCCAGCAGCCAAGGTCACAGGGAGGGGGACACCATATATTTT. Protein: CASSQGHREGDTIYF. The chain is built from TRBV4-3 and TRBJ1-3, with TRBD1 as a possible D gene (6 bases). CDR3 length: 15 amino acids. Trimming removed 1 base at V and 8 bases at J, with 15 bases between. Germline-derived CDR1 and CDR2 are LGHNA and YSLEER.

J is TRBJ1-2 and V is TRBV9; D call uncertain. In germline, CDR1 is SGDLS, CDR2 YYNGEE. The ends were cut back, 1 base at V and 5 bases at J, with 6 bases in the middle. The CDR3 loop spans 12 amino acids. As DNA, the CDR3 is TGTGCCAGCAGCGTACCTGAGTATGGCTACACCTTC. As protein: CASSVPEYGYTF.

The chain combines TRBV2 with TRBJ1-5; D call uncertain. There are 12 residues in the CDR3. The ends were cut back, 7 bases at V and 3 bases at J, with 7 bases in the middle. Per the germline V gene, CDR1 is SNHLY and CDR2 is FYNNEI. The CDR3 region has the DNA TGTGCCAGCAACGGGCCCAATCAGCCCCAGCATTTT. Translation gives CASNGPNQPQHF.

The chain couples TRBV6-4 to TRBJ2-1, with TRBD2 matching 12 bases. The junction had 3 bases not matched to a gene; V was cut back by 3 bases and J by 6 bases. The CDR3 consists of 15 residues. The germline V gene encodes CDR1 MRHNA and CDR2 SNTAGT. CDR3 sequence reads: CASSELAGGTNEQFF. The CDR3 nucleotides are TGTGCCAGCAGTGAACTAGCGGGAGGTACCAATGAGCAGTTCTTC.

A single count supports this clone. The chain couples TRBV7-9 to TRBJ2-7; TRBD1 aligns across 12 bases. Germline V gene sequence: CDR1 SEHNR, CDR2 FQNEAQ (reference sequence). Losses at the gene ends were 1 base for V and 0 bases for J; bases not matched to a gene: 7. The CDR3 is 18 residues long. The chain's CDR3 is CASSLDFGTGGYSYEQYF. The CDR3 DNA reads TGTGCCAGCAGCTTAGATTTCGGGACAGGGGGCTACTCCTACGAGCAGTACTTC.

The genes are TRBV7-9 and TRBJ2-2; the match to TRBD2 covers 8 bases. The junction had 8 bases not matched to a gene; V was cut back by 0 bases and J by 5 bases. The CDR3 spans 17 residues. Germline lookup yields CDR1 SEHNR and CDR2 FQNEAQ (reference sequence). For the CDR3, the DNA is TGTGCCAGCAGCTTAGCGCTCAGCGGGAGTGTGACCGGGGAGCTGTTTTTT. Encoded protein: CASSLALSGSVTGELFF.

CDR3 sequence (DNA): TGTGCCAGCCGAAATAACCAGGACTACACCTACGAGCAGTACTTC. Protein product: CASRNNQDYTYEQYF. V is TRBV6-6 and J is TRBJ2-7, with a possible D match to TRBD2 (6 bases). Trimming took off 8 bases at V and 2 bases at J, with 19 bases between the two ends. The CDR3 runs to 15 residues. Germline V gene sequence: CDR1 MNHNY, CDR2 SVGAGI (reference sequence).

This rearrangement joins TRBV6-1 to TRBJ2-1; D not resolved. There are 15 residues in the CDR3. V was cut by 0 bases and J by 15 bases, with 21 bases left in between. Germline V lookup: CDR1 MNHNS, CDR2 SASEGT. CDR3 DNA: TGTGCCAGCAGTGAAGCCTCGGTAGCCAGCGCCCATAGGTTCTTC. It yields the protein CASSEASVASAHRFF.

The chain carries TRBV25-1 and TRBJ2-5; 11 nucleotides line up with TRBD2. This CDR3 contains 14 residues. V shed 4 bases and J 2 bases; nucleotides not matched to a gene: 0. The V gene's germline CDR1 is MGHDK and CDR2 SYGVNS. The DNA of the CDR3 is TGTGCCAGCAGTGGACTAGCGGGACAAGAGACCCAGTACTTC. It is translated as CASSGLAGQETQYF.

This chain connects TRBV6-1 to TRBJ1-2; no definite D call. Per the germline V gene, CDR1 is MNHNS and CDR2 is SASEGT. Trimming stripped 0 bases from V and 14 bases from J, with 7 bases between. The CDR3 has 10 amino acids. The CDR3 spells CASSEARMTF. CDR3 sequence (DNA): TGTGCCAGCAGTGAAGCCAGGATGACCTTC.

This chain connects TRBV28 to TRBJ1-2; 7 bases match TRBD1. Germline V lookup: CDR1 MDHEN, CDR2 SYDVKM. This CDR3 has 14 residues. V lost 5 bases and J lost 8; bases outside the gene matches: 11. The CDR3 nucleotides read TGTGCCAGCAGTAGGACAGGCGGCAGCCTCGGCTACACCTTC. This gives the protein CASSRTGGSLGYTF.

A few counts support this clone. V gene TRBV2 combines with J gene TRBJ2-7; 7 bases line up with TRBD2. Germline V gene sequence: CDR1 SNHLY, CDR2 FYNNEI. The length of the CDR3 is 15 residues. The junction had 6 bases not matched to a gene; V was cut back by 2 bases and J by 2 bases. CDR3 protein: CASSEWGGETYEQYF. The CDR3 region has the DNA TGTGCCAGCAGTGAATGGGGGGGTGAGACCTACGAGCAGTACTTC.

The sample holds a few counts of this clone. The rearrangement links TRBV29-1 to TRBJ2-7, with D possibly being TRBD1 (5 bases). The CDR3 is made up of 13 amino acids. From germline, CDR1 is SQVTM and CDR2 ANQGSEA. With 1 base removed from V and 0 bases from J, the gap between germline ends came to 7 bases. Written as DNA, the CDR3 is TGCAGCGTTGAAGCCCAGGGCTCCTACGAGCAGTACTTC. It is translated as CSVEAQGSYEQYF.

The CDR3 here is CASSGDSVYEQYF. The CDR3 coding sequence is TGTGCCAGCAGTGGGGACAGTGTCTACGAGCAGTACTTC. This chain links TRBV7-9 with TRBJ2-7; TRBD1 aligns across 7 bases. Germline lookup yields CDR1 SEHNR and CDR2 FQNEAQ (reference sequence). V gave up 6 bases and J gave up 3 bases; unmatched junction bases: 5. CDR3 length: 13 residues.